What follows are 14 T cell receptor beta chains derived from one specimen sequenced in a study of Ad26.COV2.S vaccination and SARS-CoV-2 variants. As for treatment: around 19 received Ad26.COV2.S at low or high dose, single or two shots; about five received placebo; per-sample allocation not given. Repertoires come from day 63 after the first vaccine or placebo injection. TCRdb's table, derived via immunoSEQ multiplex PCR, lists solely in-frame clones and lacks some. The repertoire holds 350,000 to 450,000 clones, with about nine tenths as singletons. The sequencing here drew on peripheral blood, taken in a trial of Ad26.COV2.S vaccine versus placebo. The receptors stem from a person aged 18 to 59 who received the Ad26.COV2.S COVID-19 vaccine or a placebo.

This chain links TRBV2 with TRBJ2-1; 9 bases align to TRBD1. The CDR3 is 15 residues long. Germline assignment: CDR1 SNHLY and CDR2 FYNNEI. J was trimmed by 6 bases and V by 5 bases; bases with no gene match: 8. CDR3 DNA: TGTGCCAGCAGTACCACAGGGGGCAAGAGCAATGAGCAGTTCTTC. Translated: CASSTTGGKSNEQFF.

The CDR3 is CASSPGTFKQFF. The CDR3 nucleotides read TGTGCCAGCAGTCCCGGGACTTTCAAACAGTTCTTC. The V and J genes are TRBV12-3 or TRBV12-4 and TRBJ2-1, with a possible D match to TRBD2 (6 bases). The CDR3 sequence is 12 residues long. Trimming removed 5 bases at V and 13 bases at J, with 15 bases between.

This clone was counted once. V usage is TRBV3-1 (or the pseudogene TRBV3-2) and J usage is TRBJ2-1; TRBD2 agrees at 13 bases. CDR3 length: 16 amino acids. From germline, CDR1 is LGHDT and CDR2 YNNKEL (reference sequence). V shed 1 base and J 4 bases; nucleotides not matched to a gene: 1. The CDR3 coding sequence is TGTGCCAGCAGCCAAGCACTAGCGGGAGGGTACAATGAGCAGTTCTTC. This encodes CASSQALAGGYNEQFF.

To note about this clone: The sample carries other DNA sequences with the same CDR3. J is TRBJ2-7 and V is TRBV7-9; no clear D. Germline loops: CDR1 SEHNR, CDR2 FQNEAQ (reference sequence). Trimming took off 1 base at V and 3 bases at J, with 7 bases between the two ends. This CDR3 contains 13 residues. The CDR3 region has the DNA TGTGCCAGCAGCTTAGGGCAGAACTACGAGCAGTACTTC. Its protein product is CASSLGQNYEQYF.

The rearrangement joins TRBV2 to TRBJ1-4; D not certain. The CDR3 sequence is 14 residues long. Germline assignment: CDR1 SNHLY and CDR2 FYNNEI. Trimming removed 3 bases from V and 7 bases from J, with 12 bases in between. This chain's CDR3 is CASSEGPGIEKLFF. CDR3 coding DNA: TGTGCCAGCAGTGAGGGCCCGGGAATTGAAAAACTGTTTTTT. Combining the CDR3 with reference TRBV2 and TRBJ1-4 gives the whole variable domain EPEVTQTPSHQVTQMGQEVILRCVPISNHLYFYWYRQILGQKVEFLVSFYNNEISEKSEIFDDQFSVERPDGSNFTLKIRSTKLEDSAMYFCASSEGPGIEKLFFGSGTQLSVL.

This clone was seen only a few times. J is TRBJ1-1 and V is TRBV6-6; D may be TRBD1 (5 bases). V dropped 0 bases and J dropped 4 bases, with 12 bases sitting between them. CDR3 length equals 15 residues. The V gene's germline CDR1 is MNHNY and CDR2 SVGAGI (reference sequence). The CDR3 sequence is CASSYSGGESTEAFF. The CDR3 DNA reads as TGTGCCAGCAGTTACTCTGGGGGGGAGAGCACTGAAGCTTTCTTT.

The table lists this clone with a few counts. CDR3 residues: CASSQDNWQATTPLHF. In nucleotides, the CDR3 is TGCGCCAGCAGCCAAGACAATTGGCAGGCTACAACACCCCTCCACTTT. V is TRBV4-1 and J is TRBJ1-6; no reliable D call. Germline CDR1 reads MGHRA; CDR2 reads YSYEKL. Trimming cost V 0 bases and J 11 bases, with 17 bases left between them. This CDR3 spans 16 amino acids.

The chain employs TRBV27 and TRBJ2-1; 9 nucleotides line up with TRBD1. The J segment lost 12 bases and the V segment lost 5 bases, leaving 8 bases of the junction unmatched. CDR3 length equals 13 residues. In germline, CDR1 is MNHEY, CDR2 SMNVEV (reference sequence). For the CDR3, the DNA is TGTGCCAGCAGTCTCCGGGACAGGGCCCTGCAGTTCTTC. As protein: CASSLRDRALQFF.

This clone appeared once. The genes are TRBV19 and TRBJ2-7, with 13 bases aligning to TRBD2. The CDR3 runs to 15 residues. The trim removed 2 bases at V and 11 bases at J, leaving 9 bases unmatched. The germline CDR1 and CDR2 sequences are LNHDA and SQIVND (reference sequence). CDR3 region: CASSISGLAGDMKYF. CDR3 coding DNA: TGTGCCAGTAGTATAAGCGGACTAGCGGGAGACATGAAGTACTTC.

The CDR3 DNA reads as TGTGCCAGCAGTACGCGGGAGTTAGACACAGATACGCAGTATTTT. Translated, it gives CASSTRELDTDTQYF. This chain joins TRBV6-5 and TRBJ2-3; TRBD2 agrees at 7 bases. The V segment lost 5 bases and the J segment 2 bases; nucleotides outside the gene matches: 7. This CDR3 has 15 amino acids. Germline-derived CDR1 and CDR2 are MNHEY and SVGAGI.

V gene TRBV4-2 combines with J gene TRBJ2-1; 7 bases fit TRBD2. Germline V lookup: CDR1 LGHNA, CDR2 YNFKEQ. The CDR3 totals 16 residues. Germline trimming cut 0 bases from V and 9 bases from J; bases unmatched to any gene: 11. CDR3 sequence reads: CASSQDGGGPRAEQFF. CDR3 sequence (DNA): TGTGCCAGCAGCCAAGATGGGGGAGGGCCACGGGCTGAGCAGTTCTTC.

This chain connects TRBV5-6 to TRBJ1-2; TRBD1 agrees at 8 bases. Germline assignment: CDR1 SGHDT and CDR2 YYEEEE. The V segment lost 5 bases and the J segment 8 bases; nucleotides outside the gene matches: 8. This CDR3 is 13 amino acids long. The CDR3 coding sequence is TGTGCCAGCAGTCACCAGGGGGCGTCCGGCTACACCTTC. It encodes CASSHQGASGYTF.

The chain carries TRBV7-6 and TRBJ1-5, with 8 nucleotides matching TRBD1. The CDR3 has 17 amino acids. Germline V gene data show CDR1 as SGHVS and CDR2 as FNYEAQ. V lost 8 bases, J lost 3 bases, and 15 bases stayed unmatched. CDR3 in amino acids: CASGLLQGVKVNQPQHF. Written as DNA, the CDR3 is TGTGCCAGCGGCCTACTACAGGGGGTTAAAGTCAATCAGCCCCAGCATTTT.

V and J are TRBV19 and TRBJ2-2; D gene unclear. Germline values: CDR1 LNHDA, CDR2 SQIVND (reference sequence). This CDR3 has 12 residues. Trimming stripped 6 bases from V and 4 bases from J, with 6 bases between. The CDR3 spells CASSSITGELFF. DNA for the CDR3: TGTGCCAGTAGCAGTATCACCGGGGAGCTGTTTTTT.